This TCR beta chain was captured by sequencing in a study of blood T cells in healthy people across ages. To note about this clonotype: Its target is not known.

Each donor supplied ten milliliters of peripheral blood. Trimming took off 8 bases at V and 0 bases at J, with 5 bases between the two ends. The CDR3 is 12 residues long. Germline CDR1 is MNHEY and CDR2 is SVGEGT. Primers used in a second PCR of roughly 6 to 12 cycles were a sample-barcoded 5' primer and a J-beta primer mix. TCRdb called the 5' RACE reads again in MiXCR, with one record for every CDR3 protein. The sample includes approximately 690,000 distinct CDR3 sequences, approximately 40% of them seen just once. Study conclusions and caveats: Getting older went along with TCR beta diversity per million T cells dropping roughly linearly. CMV status of donors was not determined, possibly confounding expanded clonotype changes. Higher diversity and more naive CD4+ cells were features of long-lived donors, compared to aged donors.

The genes are TRBV6-2 or TRBV6-3 and TRBJ2-4; no reliable D call. The TCR comes from a man older than 75 in good health. The sequenced sample was blood. The chain's CDR3 is CASGLAKNIQYF. CDR3 DNA: TGTGCCAGCGGGTTAGCCAAAAACATTCAGTACTTC.